The T cell receptor (beta chain) under discussion was sequenced for a study of blood T cell repertoires in COVID-19 (dated by TCRdb to about 2020). Background on the whole study: The collaborator samples originated in the United States, Italy and Spain and spanned the acute and convalescent phases of COVID-19. The material from the prospective study consisted of cDNA or gDNA derived from T cells, B-cell-depleted T cells, or PBMCs. Subjects who had been exposed to COVID-19, were actively infected with it, or had recovered from it provided the deeply sampled blood TCRbeta repertoires that made up the dataset. The repertoires were released in a freely available public database intended as a resource for research on the immune response to SARS-CoV-2. The samples were drawn from the first 160 participants of the ongoing ImmuneRACE study and from 1,254 subjects provided by 6 global collaborators. Sample metadata almost always included a de-identified subject ID, COVID-19 status, age in years and sex. Where HLA class I and class II types were available, the types were taken from metadata supplied by the sample provider, not from assay-based typing. General study outcomes and caveats: Clinical and demographic metadata were provided uncurated, with the amount varying by source and participant.

Whole blood was collected in K2EDTA tubes by collaborating institutions according to the institutions' own protocols. Collaborator samples were shipped for TCRbeta analysis as frozen whole blood, isolated PBMCs, or DNA extracted from either sample type. TCRbeta CDR3 regions were amplified from genomic DNA by means of the immunoSEQ Assay, a bias-controlled multiplex PCR. The study's processing was this. Within the assay, amplification of reference gene primers was used to estimate how many nucleated cells each sample contained. To quantify the absolute abundance of each unique TCRbeta CDR3 rearrangement, sequence reads were collapsed and filtered. For each sample, productive Simpson clonality was calculated as the square root of Simpson's diversity index over productive rearrangements. In TCRdb, the immuneACCESS table is reduced to in-frame sequences with V and J assigned. These tables do not hold every clone; where another copy was compared, an unresolved V gene accounts for under half, and the others remain unexplained. The V and J calls and clone size were taken over from that table, and D and trimming were inferred from the DNA. This sample is represented by over 60,000 clones; more than 75% of them were singletons. The ten largest clones capture under 13% of the sample.

Remarks on this clone: Its binding antigen is unknown. Base qualities are not recorded, but no much larger clone differs from it by a single base.

Cut back by 6 bases and 7 bases, the V and J ends lie 19 bases apart. The CDR3 goes from the cysteine to the phenylalanine over 14 residues. The read is trimmed to its CDR3 DNA, 42 bases read in frame from base 1. The germline V gene yields SGHAT for CDR1 and FQNNGV for CDR2. The sequence joins TRBV11-2 to TRBJ2-7, and perhaps TRBD1 as D gene, on 5 matching bases. This clonotype was sampled from a man aged 70-80 years with active or convalescent COVID-19. The sample consisted of peripheral blood. The sequenced DNA: TGTGCCAGCAGTAGAGGTTGGGGCAGAAGGGAGCAGTACTTC. It translates as CASSRGWGRREQYF.